The 29 T cell receptor beta chains presented below share a single source sample, sequenced in a study of blood T cell repertoires in COVID-19. Produced via immunoSEQ multiplex PCR; TCRdb's table is partial and in-frame only. The repertoire consists of approximately 70,000 clones, with roughly 80% occurring once and the leading ten covering 8% to 10%. What was sequenced was peripheral blood. The receptors come from a woman aged 80 or over with acute or convalescent COVID-19.

The rearrangement joins TRBV3-1 (or the pseudogene TRBV3-2) to TRBJ2-3, with TRBD2 identical over 14 bases. The J segment lost 7 bases and the V segment lost 4 bases, leaving 4 bases of the junction unmatched. This CDR3 contains 15 residues. Germline V CDR1 and CDR2: LGHDT, YNNKEL (reference sequence). Here the CDR3 reads CASSPTSGGAHTQYF. The CDR3 region has the DNA TGTGCCAGCAGCCCGACTAGCGGGGGGGCGCATACGCAGTATTTT.

The V and J genes are TRBV6-5 and TRBJ2-1; tentative D call: TRBD2 (6 bases). Trimming took off 6 bases at V and 9 bases at J, with 18 bases between the two ends. The CDR3 runs to 14 residues. Germline-derived CDR1 and CDR2 are MNHEY and SVGAGI. The CDR3 here is CASRTTSIFIEQFF. DNA for the CDR3: TGTGCCAGCAGGACGACTAGTATCTTTATTGAGCAGTTCTTC.

This clone was found a few times. This chain joins TRBV5-8 and TRBJ1-5, with TRBD1 identical over 8 bases. The CDR3 runs 16 residues. Germline CDR1 and CDR2: SGHTS and YDEGEE. The junction had 5 bases not matched to a gene; V was cut back by 0 bases and J by 3 bases. Written as DNA, the CDR3 is TGTGCCAGCAGCTTGGGGACAGGGTCCCACAATCAGCCCCAGCATTTT. It specifies CASSLGTGSHNQPQHF.

This chain uses TRBV5-4 with TRBJ1-3; TRBD1 matches at 8 bases. J lost 2 bases, V lost 4 bases, and 5 bases had no gene match. Per germline, CDR1 SGHNT and CDR2 YYREEE (reference sequence). This CDR3 has 15 residues. The CDR3 loop is CASSRQGITGNTIYF. The CDR3 DNA is TGTGCCAGCAGCCGACAGGGGATTACTGGAAACACCATATATTTT.

A remark on this clone: This specimen includes other DNA sequences encoding the same CDR3. The V call is TRBV6-1, the J call TRBJ2-2; D is perhaps TRBD1 (5 bases). V was shortened by 2 bases and J by 1 base, with 5 bases between the two germline ends. The CDR3 is 14 residues long. Germline V gives CDR1 MNHNS, CDR2 SASEGT. CDR3 DNA sequence: TGTGCCAGCAGTGAACAGGGGAACACCGGGGAGCTGTTTTTT. Its protein product is CASSEQGNTGELFF.

This clone was counted only a few times. The J gene is TRBJ1-2, the V gene TRBV28; perhaps TRBD1 as D (5 bases). Germline CDR1 MDHEN, CDR2 SYDVKM. The CDR3 extends over 13 amino acids. The V gene lost 2 bases and the J gene lost 4 bases, with 8 bases spanning the gap. This chain's CDR3 is CASSLGQGYGYTF. CDR3 DNA sequence: TGTGCCAGCAGTTTAGGGCAGGGCTATGGCTACACCTTC.

This chain connects TRBV7-9 to TRBJ2-5; 8 bases are a match to TRBD1. Germline values: CDR1 SEHNR, CDR2 FQNEAQ (reference sequence). The CDR3 runs 17 residues. V shed 1 base and J 4 bases; nucleotides not matched to a gene: 11. The CDR3 reads CASSLVGAWDRPETQYF. The CDR3 nucleotides are TGTGCCAGCAGCTTAGTCGGGGCGTGGGACAGGCCAGAGACCCAGTACTTC.

This rearrangement joins TRBV25-1 to TRBJ2-1; maybe TRBD1 (6 bases). From germline, CDR1 is MGHDK and CDR2 SYGVNS. The CDR3 totals 17 residues. The germline V and J ends were trimmed by 1 base and 2 bases, with 15 bases remaining between them. CDR3 bases: TGTGCCAGCAGTGAATCCATCGGACAGTTAACCTACAATGAGCAGTTCTTC. It codes for CASSESIGQLTYNEQFF. Combining the CDR3 with reference TRBV25-1 and TRBJ2-1 gives the whole variable domain EADIYQTPRYLVIGTGKKITLECSQTMGHDKMYWYQQDPGMELHLIHYSYGVNSTEKGDLSSESTVSRIRTEHFPLTLESARPSHTSQYLCASSESIGQLTYNEQFFGPGTRLTVL.

The J gene is TRBJ1-2, the V gene TRBV5-5, with D unclear. Germline loops: CDR1 SGHKS, CDR2 YYEKEE (reference sequence). V was trimmed by 4 bases and J by 1 base, leaving 8 bases between them. This CDR3 comprises 13 residues. CDR3 nucleotides: TGTGCCAGCAGCGTGGGAGATAACTATGGCTACACCTTC. Its translation is CASSVGDNYGYTF.

The chain uses TRBV4-1 and TRBJ2-5; 7 bases are shared with TRBD1. The CDR3 extends over 15 amino acids. CDR1 is MGHRA, CDR2 YSYEKL, per germline. The trim removed 0 bases at V and 6 bases at J, leaving 7 bases unmatched. The CDR3 here is CASSQDPIQGKTQYF. CDR3 DNA: TGCGCCAGCAGCCAAGATCCAATACAGGGGAAGACCCAGTACTTC.

This chain joins TRBV7-6 and TRBJ2-2; perhaps TRBD1 as D (5 bases). The CDR3 has 16 residues. Trimming shortened V by 2 bases and J by 0 bases, and 10 bases separated the two germline ends. The V gene's germline CDR1 is SGHVS and CDR2 FNYEAQ. This CDR3 reads CASSLLGRANTGELFF. CDR3 in DNA: TGTGCCAGCAGCTTACTTGGCAGGGCGAACACCGGGGAGCTGTTTTTT.

Points on this clone: Other DNA sequences in this specimen translate into the identical CDR3. V is TRBV3-1 (or the pseudogene TRBV3-2) and J is TRBJ2-1, with 13 bases fitting TRBD2. The J segment lost 5 bases and the V segment lost 4 bases, leaving 2 bases of the junction unmatched. Germline V lookup: CDR1 LGHDT, CDR2 YNNKEL (reference sequence). The CDR3 runs 15 residues. The CDR3 nucleotides are TGTGCCAGCAGCCTGGGACTAGCGGGGAACAATGAGCAGTTCTTC. This codes for CASSLGLAGNNEQFF.

This chain uses TRBV19 with TRBJ1-1; no definite D call. V was pared by 5 bases and J by 0 bases, with 16 bases between. The CDR3 is 16 amino acids. The germline CDR1 and CDR2 sequences are LNHDA and SQIVND (reference sequence). Here the CDR3 reads CASSPRSWLLNTEAFF. CDR3 nucleotides: TGTGCCAGTAGTCCGCGGTCATGGCTGCTGAACACTGAAGCTTTCTTT.

This clone was counted once. The chain links TRBV5-1 to TRBJ1-1; D gene ambiguous. The germline gives CDR1 SGHRS, CDR2 YFSETQ. Trimming removed 0 bases from V and 6 bases from J, with 12 bases in between. The CDR3 consists of 14 residues. The CDR3 DNA reads as TGCGCCAGCAGCTTGGGGCCTTCGGCGGCTGAAGCTTTCTTT. Translating gives CASSLGPSAAEAFF.

The chain combines TRBV4-1 with TRBJ1-2; TRBD1 aligns across 9 bases. J gave up 10 bases and V 1 base, and 7 bases lay outside the gene matches. The CDR3 runs 14 residues. Germline-derived CDR1 and CDR2 are MGHRA and YSYEKL. The CDR3 sequence is CASSQVQGALPYTF. In nucleotides, the CDR3 is TGCGCCAGCAGCCAAGTACAGGGGGCGCTTCCCTACACCTTC.

The chain uses TRBV24-1 and TRBJ1-2; the D gene is possibly TRBD1 (6 bases). The CDR3 extends over 15 amino acids. Trimming cost V 2 bases and J 4 bases, with 13 bases left between them. The germline V gene encodes CDR1 KGHDR and CDR2 SFDVKD. In nucleotides, the CDR3 is TGTGCCACCAGTGATTCTGGGGGCATCGTCTATGGCTACACCTTC. Translation: CATSDSGGIVYGYTF.

V gene TRBV5-4 combines with J gene TRBJ2-1, with 7 positions matching TRBD1. Germline-derived CDR1 and CDR2 are SGHNT and YYREEE (reference sequence). V trimming: 2 bases; J trimming: 2 bases; junction bases outside the gene matches: 4. This CDR3 region has 15 residues. The CDR3 DNA sequence: TGTGCCAGCAGCTTTGACAGGGCCACCTACAATGAGCAGTTCTTC. Amino acid sequence: CASSFDRATYNEQFF.

This CDR3 reads CASSERDSLYEQYF. CDR3 nucleotide sequence: TGTGCCAGCAGTGAAAGGGACAGCCTCTACGAGCAGTACTTC. This sequence joins TRBV2 and TRBJ2-7; 7 positions match TRBD1. The ends lost 2 bases at V and 3 bases at J; junction bases unmatched: 4. Germline V gives CDR1 SNHLY, CDR2 FYNNEI. This CDR3 is built from 14 residues.

The rearrangement joins TRBV3-1 (or the pseudogene TRBV3-2) to TRBJ2-2; 10 positions match TRBD2. With V trimmed by 1 base and J by 6 bases, 8 bases remained unmatched. The CDR3 has 17 amino acids. CDR1 is LGHDT, CDR2 YNNKEL, per germline (reference sequence). This CDR3 is CASSQAQLAGISGELFF. The CDR3 DNA sequence: TGTGCCAGCAGCCAAGCGCAACTAGCGGGGATATCCGGGGAGCTGTTTTTT.

The chain combines TRBV11-1 with TRBJ2-2; perhaps TRBD2 as D (5 bases). Per the germline V gene, CDR1 is SGHAT and CDR2 is FQDESV (reference sequence). The CDR3 sequence is 16 residues long. V was pared by 4 bases and J by 3 bases, with 15 bases between. The CDR3 loop is CASSWRTPGHTGELFF. For the CDR3, the DNA is TGTGCCAGCAGCTGGAGGACGCCTGGGCACACCGGGGAGCTGTTTTTT.

This chain connects TRBV2 to TRBJ2-1; D possibly corresponds to TRBD1 (6 bases). V was pared by 6 bases and J by 5 bases, with 17 bases between. The CDR3 runs 15 residues. CDR1 SNHLY and CDR2 FYNNEI come from the germline V gene. The CDR3 DNA is TGTGCCAGCAGACTCCGGGACAAGAGCGACAATGAGCAGTTCTTC. Protein: CASRLRDKSDNEQFF.

The chain carries TRBV10-3 and TRBJ2-1, with D maybe TRBD1 (6 bases). V was trimmed by 11 bases and J by 2 bases, leaving 16 bases between them. The CDR3 consists of 14 residues. CDR1 and CDR2 from the germline V gene are ENHRY and SYGVKD. The CDR3 DNA is TGTGCCGCGAACAGGGAAGTCCCCTACAATGAGCAGTTCTTC. Translated: CAANREVPYNEQFF.

The V call is TRBV7-9, the J call TRBJ1-1, with D perhaps TRBD1 (6 bases). Germline values: CDR1 SEHNR, CDR2 FQNEAQ (reference sequence). Trimming stripped 2 bases from V and 6 bases from J, with 13 bases between. The CDR3 runs to 14 residues. DNA of the CDR3: TGTGCCAGCAGCTTACTATCAGGGGTCGCTGAAGCTTTCTTT. Translating it yields CASSLLSGVAEAFF.

The chain combines TRBV6-1 with TRBJ2-7; 9 bases are a match to TRBD2. The CDR3 is 16 amino acids. Germline values: CDR1 MNHNS, CDR2 SASEGT. J gave up 4 bases and V 1 base, and 8 bases lay outside the gene matches. This CDR3 reads CASSEGVAGAIYEQYF. The CDR3 DNA reads as TGTGCCAGCAGTGAAGGGGTAGCGGGGGCGATATACGAGCAGTACTTC.

The chain uses TRBV5-1 and TRBJ2-5; D may be TRBD2 (6 bases). The ends were cut back, 3 bases at V and 5 bases at J, with 23 bases in the middle. CDR1 SGHRS and CDR2 YFSETQ come from the germline V gene. The CDR3 sequence is 17 residues long. The CDR3 region has the DNA TGCGCCAGCAGCTGGGCGGGGTTAACTGGGGGAGCCGAGACCCAGTACTTC. Translating gives CASSWAGLTGGAETQYF. Complete variable domain (other parts from reference TRBV5-1 and TRBJ2-5): KAGVTQTPRYLIKTRGQQVTLSCSPISGHRSVSWYQQTPGQGLQFLFEYFSETQRNKGNFPGRFSGRQFSNSRSEMNVSTLELGDSALYLCASSWAGLTGGAETQYFGPGTRLLVL.

V gene TRBV19 combines with J gene TRBJ2-1; 10 bases match TRBD1. With 5 bases clipped from V and 5 bases from J, the junction kept 9 bases outside the gene matches. The CDR3 is 16 residues long. The germline gives CDR1 LNHDA, CDR2 SQIVND (reference sequence). CDR3 nucleotides: TGTGCCAGTAGTCCCATCTCCGGGACAGGGGACAATGAGCAGTTCTTC. Its protein is CASSPISGTGDNEQFF.

This chain connects TRBV6-5 to TRBJ1-4, with D maybe TRBD1 (6 bases). Trimming removed 0 bases at V and 6 bases at J, with 14 bases between. CDR3 length equals 16 residues. Germline CDR1 MNHEY, CDR2 SVGAGI. CDR3 sequence (DNA): TGTGCCAGCAGTTACTCCAGGGGAGGGAGGGATGAAAAACTGTTTTTT. It specifies CASSYSRGGRDEKLFF.

The chain carries TRBV18 and TRBJ2-7; the D gene is possibly TRBD1 (5 bases). CDR1 and CDR2 (germline): KGHSH, LQKENI. The V and J ends lost 1 base and 4 bases respectively, with 11 bases between them. The CDR3 sequence is 14 residues long. The CDR3 region has the DNA TGTGCCAGCTCACCACAATGGCAGGGTTACGAGCAGTACTTC. This codes for CASSPQWQGYEQYF.

The J gene is TRBJ2-2, the V gene TRBV18, with 10 bases fitting TRBD2. The CDR3 sequence is 18 residues long. J gave up 1 base and V 1 base, and 6 bases lay outside the gene matches. The V gene's germline CDR1 is KGHSH and CDR2 LQKENI. The CDR3, as DNA: TGTGCCAGCTCACCACTACCACTAGCGGGGTTGAACACCGGGGAGCTGTTTTTT. Residues: CASSPLPLAGLNTGELFF.